Following are 5 T cell receptor beta chains from one sample sequenced in a study of blood T cell repertoires in COVID-19. Clones were sequenced by immunoSEQ multiplex PCR, and TCRdb holds only the in-frame ones, with some missing. The table includes approximately 210,000 clones, 88% detected once. The sequenced sample consisted of peripheral blood. These TCRs come from a man in his 70s with acute or convalescent COVID-19.

This clone showed up just once. The CDR3 reads CASSLINRDTGELFF. The CDR3 DNA reads TGTGCCAGCAGCCTCATTAACAGGGACACCGGGGAGCTGTTTTTT. J is TRBJ2-2 and V is TRBV3-1 (or the pseudogene TRBV3-2), with D perhaps TRBD1 (6 bases). Germline CDR1 and CDR2: LGHDT and YNNKEL (reference sequence). The V end lost 4 bases, the J end lost 3 bases, and 12 bases lay between the germline ends. The CDR3 is 15 amino acids.

The chain carries TRBV29-1 and TRBJ2-7, with 9 nucleotides matching TRBD2. CDR1 and CDR2 from the germline V gene are SQVTM and ANQGSEA. This CDR3 comprises 13 residues. Losses at the gene ends were 8 bases for V and 4 bases for J; bases not matched to a gene: 9. The CDR3 loop is CSFLSGRGYEQYF. CDR3 sequence (DNA): TGCAGCTTCCTTAGCGGGAGAGGATACGAGCAGTACTTC.

J is TRBJ1-1 and V is TRBV18; 8 positions match TRBD1. The germline CDR1 and CDR2 sequences are KGHSH and LQKENI. CDR3 length: 16 amino acids. Trimming took 2 bases from V and 4 from J; bases not matched to a gene: 9. The CDR3 DNA is TGTGCCAGCTCACCAAATCGGCAGGGGGCTAGCACTGAAGCTTTCTTT. Amino acid sequence: CASSPNRQGASTEAFF. Filled out from reference TRBV18 and TRBJ1-1, the complete variable domain reads NAGVMQNPRHLVRRRGQEARLRCSPMKGHSHVYWYRQLPEEGLKFMVYLQKENIIDESGMPKERFSAEFPKEGPSILRIQQVVRGDSAAYFCASSPNRQGASTEAFFGQGTRLTVV.

The rearrangement links TRBV18 to TRBJ1-1; the D gene is possibly TRBD1 (5 bases). CDR3 length equals 15 residues. Germline-derived CDR1 and CDR2 are KGHSH and LQKENI. V was clipped by 3 bases and J by 1 base, with 12 bases between them. This CDR3 is CASSPSDTPNTEAFF. CDR3 DNA sequence: TGTGCCAGCTCACCTTCGGACACTCCGAACACTGAAGCTTTCTTT.

This clone showed up just once. This sequence joins TRBV9 and TRBJ2-3, with 14 bases that match TRBD2. The CDR3 is 17 amino acids. J lost 4 bases, V lost 0 bases, and 4 bases had no gene match. Germline V gene lookup returns CDR1 SGDLS and CDR2 YYNGEE. CDR3 region: CASSVVGLAGVADTQYF. Written as DNA, the CDR3 is TGTGCCAGCAGCGTAGTGGGACTAGCGGGAGTGGCAGATACGCAGTATTTT.